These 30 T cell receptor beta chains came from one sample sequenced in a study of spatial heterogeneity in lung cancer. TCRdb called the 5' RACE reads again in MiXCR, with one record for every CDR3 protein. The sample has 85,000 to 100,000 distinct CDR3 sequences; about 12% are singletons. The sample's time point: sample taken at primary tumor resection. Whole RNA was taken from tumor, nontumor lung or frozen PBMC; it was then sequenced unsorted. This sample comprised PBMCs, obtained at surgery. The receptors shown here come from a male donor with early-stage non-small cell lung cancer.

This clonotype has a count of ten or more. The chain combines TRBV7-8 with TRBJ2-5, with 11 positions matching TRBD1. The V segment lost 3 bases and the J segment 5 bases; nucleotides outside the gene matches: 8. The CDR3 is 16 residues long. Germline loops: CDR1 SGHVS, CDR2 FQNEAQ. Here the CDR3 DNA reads TGTGCCAGCAGCTTCCTCCGGACAGGGGGCCTGGAGACCCAGTACTTC. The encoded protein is CASSFLRTGGLETQYF.

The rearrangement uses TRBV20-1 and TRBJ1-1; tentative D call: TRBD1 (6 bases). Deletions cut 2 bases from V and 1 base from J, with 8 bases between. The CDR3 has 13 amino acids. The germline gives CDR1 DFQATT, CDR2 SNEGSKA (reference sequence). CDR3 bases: TGCAGTGCTAGACAGGGGAGGAACACTGAAGCTTTCTTT. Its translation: CSARQGRNTEAFF.

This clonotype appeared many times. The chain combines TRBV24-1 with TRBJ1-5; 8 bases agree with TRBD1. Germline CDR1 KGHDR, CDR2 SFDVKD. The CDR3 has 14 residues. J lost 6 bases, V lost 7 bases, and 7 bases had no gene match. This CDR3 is CATRGSGGGQPQHF. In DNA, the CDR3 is TGTGCCACCAGAGGGTCAGGGGGCGGTCAGCCCCAGCATTTT.

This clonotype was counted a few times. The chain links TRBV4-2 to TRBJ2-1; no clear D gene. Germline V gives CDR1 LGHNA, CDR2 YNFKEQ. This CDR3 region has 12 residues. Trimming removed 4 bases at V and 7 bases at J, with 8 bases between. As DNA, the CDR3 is TGTGCCAGCAGCCTAGAGAGGAATGAGCAGTTCTTC. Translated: CASSLERNEQFF.

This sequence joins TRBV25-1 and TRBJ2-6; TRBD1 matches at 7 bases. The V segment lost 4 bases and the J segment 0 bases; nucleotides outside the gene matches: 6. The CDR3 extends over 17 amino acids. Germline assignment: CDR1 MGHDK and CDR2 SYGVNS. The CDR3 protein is CASSGRTGGSGANVLTF. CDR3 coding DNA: TGTGCCAGCAGTGGGCGGACAGGAGGCTCTGGGGCCAACGTCCTGACTTTC.

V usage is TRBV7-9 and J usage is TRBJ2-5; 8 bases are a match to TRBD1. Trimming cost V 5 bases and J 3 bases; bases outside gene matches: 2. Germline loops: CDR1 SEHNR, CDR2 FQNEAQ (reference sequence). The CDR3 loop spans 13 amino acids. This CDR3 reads CASSTQGEETQYF. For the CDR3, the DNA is TGTGCCAGCAGCACACAGGGGGAAGAGACCCAGTACTTC.

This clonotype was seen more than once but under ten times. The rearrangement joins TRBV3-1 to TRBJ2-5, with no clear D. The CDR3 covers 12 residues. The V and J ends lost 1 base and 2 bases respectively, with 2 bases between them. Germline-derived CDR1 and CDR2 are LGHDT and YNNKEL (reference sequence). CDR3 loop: CASSQVQETQYF. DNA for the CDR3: TGTGCCAGCAGCCAAGTTCAAGAGACCCAGTACTTC.

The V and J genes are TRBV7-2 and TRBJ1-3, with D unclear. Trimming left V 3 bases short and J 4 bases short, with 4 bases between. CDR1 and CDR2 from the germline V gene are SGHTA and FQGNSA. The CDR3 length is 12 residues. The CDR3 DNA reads TGTGCCAGCAGCTTCCGGGGAAACACCATATATTTT. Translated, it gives CASSFRGNTIYF.

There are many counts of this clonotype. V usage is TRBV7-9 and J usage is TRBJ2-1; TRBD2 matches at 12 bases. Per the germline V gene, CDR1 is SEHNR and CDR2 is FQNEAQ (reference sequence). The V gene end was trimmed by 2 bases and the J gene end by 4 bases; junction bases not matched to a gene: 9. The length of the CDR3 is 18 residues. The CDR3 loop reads CASSLFLAGGHGYNEQFF. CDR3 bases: TGTGCCAGCAGCTTATTCCTAGCGGGGGGGCATGGATACAATGAGCAGTTCTTC.

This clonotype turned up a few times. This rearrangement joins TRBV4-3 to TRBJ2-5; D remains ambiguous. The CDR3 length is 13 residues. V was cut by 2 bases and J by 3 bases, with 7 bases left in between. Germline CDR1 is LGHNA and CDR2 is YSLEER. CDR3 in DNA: TGCGCCAGCAGCCAATCGTTGGAAGAGACCCAGTACTTC. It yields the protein CASSQSLEETQYF.

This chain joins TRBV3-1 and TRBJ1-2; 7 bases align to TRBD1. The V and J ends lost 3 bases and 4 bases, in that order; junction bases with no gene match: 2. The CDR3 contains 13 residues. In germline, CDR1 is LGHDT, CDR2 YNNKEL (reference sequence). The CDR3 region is CASSQGQPYGYTF. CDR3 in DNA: TGTGCCAGCAGCCAGGGACAGCCCTATGGCTACACCTTC.

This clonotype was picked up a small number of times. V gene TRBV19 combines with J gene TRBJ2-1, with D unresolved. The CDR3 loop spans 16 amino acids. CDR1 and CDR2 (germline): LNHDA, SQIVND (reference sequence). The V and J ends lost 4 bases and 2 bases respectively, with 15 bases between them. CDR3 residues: CASSSSGAVTYNEQFF. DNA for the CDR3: TGTGCCAGTAGTAGTAGTGGAGCAGTGACCTACAATGAGCAGTTCTTC. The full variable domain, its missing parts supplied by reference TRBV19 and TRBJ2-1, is DGGITQSPKYLFRKEGQNVTLSCEQNLNHDAMYWYRQDPGQGLRLIYYSQIVNDFQKGDIAEGYSVSREKKESFPLTVTSAQKNPTAFYLCASSSSGAVTYNEQFFGPGTRLTVL.

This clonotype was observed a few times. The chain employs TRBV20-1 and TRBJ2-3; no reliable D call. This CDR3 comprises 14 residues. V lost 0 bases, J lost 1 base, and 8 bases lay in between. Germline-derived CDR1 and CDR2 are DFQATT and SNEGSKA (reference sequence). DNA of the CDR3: TGCAGTGCTAGAGAGCCACTGCGCACAGATACGCAGTATTTT. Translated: CSAREPLRTDTQYF.

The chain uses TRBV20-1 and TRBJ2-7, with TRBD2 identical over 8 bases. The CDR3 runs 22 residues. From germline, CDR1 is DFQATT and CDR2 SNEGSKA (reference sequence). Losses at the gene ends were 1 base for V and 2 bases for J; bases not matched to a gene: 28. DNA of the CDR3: TGCAGTGCTAGAGGCCTAATGGGCGCCGGAGGACAGACCACTAGCGGCCCCTACGAGCAGTACTTC. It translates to CSARGLMGAGGQTTSGPYEQYF.

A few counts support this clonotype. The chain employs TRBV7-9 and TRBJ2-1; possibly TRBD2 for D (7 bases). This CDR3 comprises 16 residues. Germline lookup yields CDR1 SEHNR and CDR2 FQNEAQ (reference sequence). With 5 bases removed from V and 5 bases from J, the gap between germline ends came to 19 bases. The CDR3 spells CASSTILRGADNEQFF. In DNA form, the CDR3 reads TGTGCCAGCAGCACCATCCTCCGGGGGGCTGACAATGAGCAGTTCTTC.

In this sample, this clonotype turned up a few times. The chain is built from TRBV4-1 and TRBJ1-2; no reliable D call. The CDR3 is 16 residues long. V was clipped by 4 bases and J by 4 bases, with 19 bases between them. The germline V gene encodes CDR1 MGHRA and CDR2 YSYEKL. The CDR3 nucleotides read TGCGCCAGCAGCCCATCGGAAGCAGGCAAGGCCTATGGCTACACCTTC. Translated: CASSPSEAGKAYGYTF.

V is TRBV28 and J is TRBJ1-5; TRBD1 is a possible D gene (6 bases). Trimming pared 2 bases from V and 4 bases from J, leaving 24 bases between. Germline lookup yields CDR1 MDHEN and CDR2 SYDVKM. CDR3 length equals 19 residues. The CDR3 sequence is CASSLKATRGLHLNQPQHF. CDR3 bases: TGTGCCAGCAGTTTAAAGGCAACCAGGGGACTACACCTAAATCAGCCCCAGCATTTT.

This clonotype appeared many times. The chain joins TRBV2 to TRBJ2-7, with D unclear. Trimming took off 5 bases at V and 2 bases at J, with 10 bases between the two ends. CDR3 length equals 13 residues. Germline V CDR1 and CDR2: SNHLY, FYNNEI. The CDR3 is CASSLTGTYEQYF. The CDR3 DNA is TGTGCCAGCAGTCTGACTGGAACCTACGAGCAGTACTTC.

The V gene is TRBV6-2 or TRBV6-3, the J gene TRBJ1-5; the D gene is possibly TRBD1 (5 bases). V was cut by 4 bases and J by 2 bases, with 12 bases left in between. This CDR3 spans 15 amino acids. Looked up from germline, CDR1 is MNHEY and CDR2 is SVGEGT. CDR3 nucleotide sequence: TGTGCCAGCAGTTTACAGGCAATGGGCAATCAGCCCCAGCATTTT. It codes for CASSLQAMGNQPQHF.

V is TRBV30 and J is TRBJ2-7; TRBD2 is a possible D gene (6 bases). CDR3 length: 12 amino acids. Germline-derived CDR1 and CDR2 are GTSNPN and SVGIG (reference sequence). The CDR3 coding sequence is TGTGCGGCGGGGCAGGGAAGCTACGAGCAGTACTTC. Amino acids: CAAGQGSYEQYF.

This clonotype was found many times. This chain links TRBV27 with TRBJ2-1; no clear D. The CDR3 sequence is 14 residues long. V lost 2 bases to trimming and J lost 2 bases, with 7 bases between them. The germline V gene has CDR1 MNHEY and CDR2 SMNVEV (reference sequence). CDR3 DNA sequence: TGTGCCAGCAGTTTAGCTTTTCCCTACAATGAGCAGTTCTTC. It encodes CASSLAFPYNEQFF.

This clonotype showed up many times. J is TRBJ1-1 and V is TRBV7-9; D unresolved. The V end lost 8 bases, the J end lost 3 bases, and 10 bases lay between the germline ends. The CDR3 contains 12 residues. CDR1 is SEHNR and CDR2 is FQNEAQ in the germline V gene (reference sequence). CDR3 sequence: CASGRGDTEAFF. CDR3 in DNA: TGTGCCAGCGGACGCGGGGACACTGAAGCTTTCTTT.

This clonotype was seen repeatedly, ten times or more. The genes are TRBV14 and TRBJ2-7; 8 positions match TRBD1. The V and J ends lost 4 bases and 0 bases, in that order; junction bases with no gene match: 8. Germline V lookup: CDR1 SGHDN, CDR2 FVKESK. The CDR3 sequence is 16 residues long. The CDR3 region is CASSPPGGRSSYEQYF. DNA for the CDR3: TGTGCCAGCAGCCCCCCAGGGGGCAGGAGCTCCTACGAGCAGTACTTC. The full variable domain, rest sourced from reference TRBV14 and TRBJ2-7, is EAGVTQFPSHSVIEKGQTVTLRCDPISGHDNLYWYRRVMGKEIKFLLHFVKESKQDESGMPNNRFLAERTGGTYSTLKVQPAELEDSGVYFCASSPPGGRSSYEQYFGPGTRLTVT.

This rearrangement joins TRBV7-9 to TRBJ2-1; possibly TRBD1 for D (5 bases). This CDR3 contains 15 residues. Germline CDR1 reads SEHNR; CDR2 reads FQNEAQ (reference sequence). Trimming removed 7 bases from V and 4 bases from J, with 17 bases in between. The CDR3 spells CASNNPGASYNEQFF. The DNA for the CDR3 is TGTGCCAGCAACAACCCTGGGGCCTCTTACAATGAGCAGTTCTTC. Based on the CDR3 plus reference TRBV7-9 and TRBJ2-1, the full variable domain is DTGVSQNPRHKITKRGQNVTFRCDPISEHNRLYWYRQTLGQGPEFLTYFQNEAQLEKSRLLSDRFSAERPKGSFSTLEIQRTEQGDSAMYLCASNNPGASYNEQFFGPGTRLTVL.

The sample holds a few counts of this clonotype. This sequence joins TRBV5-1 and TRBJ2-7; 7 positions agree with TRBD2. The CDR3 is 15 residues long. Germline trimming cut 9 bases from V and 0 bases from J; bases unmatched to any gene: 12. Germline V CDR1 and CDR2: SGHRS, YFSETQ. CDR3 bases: TGCGCCACCCGTCCTACAGGCGGGAGCTCCTACGAGCAGTACTTC. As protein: CATRPTGGSSYEQYF.

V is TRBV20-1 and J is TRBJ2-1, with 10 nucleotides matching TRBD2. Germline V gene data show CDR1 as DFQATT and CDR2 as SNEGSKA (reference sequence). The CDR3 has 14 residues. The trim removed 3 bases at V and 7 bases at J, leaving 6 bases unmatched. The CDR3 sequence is CSASWTSGHNEQFF. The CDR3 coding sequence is TGCAGTGCTAGTTGGACTAGCGGCCATAATGAGCAGTTCTTC.

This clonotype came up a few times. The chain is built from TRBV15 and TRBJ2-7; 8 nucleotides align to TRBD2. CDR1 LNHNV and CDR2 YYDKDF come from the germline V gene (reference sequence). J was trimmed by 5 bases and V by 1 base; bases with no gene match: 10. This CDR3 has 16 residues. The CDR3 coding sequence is TGTGCCACCAGCAGAGGGTCGCGCGGGAGGTCCCACGAGCAGTACTTC. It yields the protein CATSRGSRGRSHEQYF.

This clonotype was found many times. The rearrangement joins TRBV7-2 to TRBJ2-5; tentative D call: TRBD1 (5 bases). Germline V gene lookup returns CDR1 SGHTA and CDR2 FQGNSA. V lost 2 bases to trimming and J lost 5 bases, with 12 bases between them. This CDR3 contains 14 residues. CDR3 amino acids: CASSLQQEHETQYF. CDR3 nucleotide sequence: TGTGCCAGCAGCTTACAACAGGAGCACGAGACCCAGTACTTC. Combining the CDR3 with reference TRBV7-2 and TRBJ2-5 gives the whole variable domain GAGVSQSPSNKVTEKGKDVELRCDPISGHTALYWYRQSLGQGLEFLIYFQGNSAPDKSGLPSDRFSAERTGGSVSTLTIQRTQQEDSAVYLCASSLQQEHETQYFGPGTRLLVL.

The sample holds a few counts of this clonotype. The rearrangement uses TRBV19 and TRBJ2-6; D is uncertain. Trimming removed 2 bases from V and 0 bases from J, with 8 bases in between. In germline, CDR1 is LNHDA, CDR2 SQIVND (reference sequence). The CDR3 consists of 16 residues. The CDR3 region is CASSITGSSGANVLTF. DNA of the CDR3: TGTGCCAGTAGTATAACCGGTAGCTCTGGGGCCAACGTCCTGACTTTC.

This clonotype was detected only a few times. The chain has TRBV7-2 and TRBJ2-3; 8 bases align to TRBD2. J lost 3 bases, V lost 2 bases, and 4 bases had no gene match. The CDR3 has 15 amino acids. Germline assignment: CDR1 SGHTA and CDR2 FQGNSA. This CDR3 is CASSLYSGRTDTQYF. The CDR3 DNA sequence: TGTGCCAGCAGCTTATACAGCGGGAGAACAGATACGCAGTATTTT.